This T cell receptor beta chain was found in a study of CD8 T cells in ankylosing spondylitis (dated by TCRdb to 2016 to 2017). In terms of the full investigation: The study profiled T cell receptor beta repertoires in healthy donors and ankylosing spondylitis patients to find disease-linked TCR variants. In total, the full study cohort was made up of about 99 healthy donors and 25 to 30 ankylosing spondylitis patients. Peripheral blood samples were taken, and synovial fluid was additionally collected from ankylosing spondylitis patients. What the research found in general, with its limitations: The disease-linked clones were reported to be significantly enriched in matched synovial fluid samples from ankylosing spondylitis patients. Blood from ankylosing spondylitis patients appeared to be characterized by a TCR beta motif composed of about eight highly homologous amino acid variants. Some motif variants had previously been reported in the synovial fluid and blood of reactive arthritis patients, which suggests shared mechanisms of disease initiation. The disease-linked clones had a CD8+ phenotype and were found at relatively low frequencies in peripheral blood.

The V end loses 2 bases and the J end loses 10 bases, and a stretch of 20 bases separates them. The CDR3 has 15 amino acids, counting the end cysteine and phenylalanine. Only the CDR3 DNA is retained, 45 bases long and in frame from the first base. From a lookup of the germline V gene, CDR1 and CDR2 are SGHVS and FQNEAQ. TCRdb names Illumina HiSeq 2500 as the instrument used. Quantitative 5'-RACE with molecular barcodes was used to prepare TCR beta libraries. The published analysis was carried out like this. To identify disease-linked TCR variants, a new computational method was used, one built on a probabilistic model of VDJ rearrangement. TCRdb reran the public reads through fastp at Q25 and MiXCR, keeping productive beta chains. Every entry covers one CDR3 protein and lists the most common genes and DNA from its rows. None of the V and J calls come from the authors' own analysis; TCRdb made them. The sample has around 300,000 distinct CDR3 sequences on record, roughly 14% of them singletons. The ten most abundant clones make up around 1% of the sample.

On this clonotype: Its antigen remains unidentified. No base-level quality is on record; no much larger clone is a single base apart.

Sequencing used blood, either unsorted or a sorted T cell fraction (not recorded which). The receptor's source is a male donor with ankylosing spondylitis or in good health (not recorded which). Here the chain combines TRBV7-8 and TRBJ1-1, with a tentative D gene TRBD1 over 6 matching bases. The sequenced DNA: TGTGCCAGCAGCTTAAACACCGGACAGCCCGGAGGAGCTTTCTTT. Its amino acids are CASSLNTGQPGGAFF.